The TCR beta chain described here comes from a study of T cell repertoires in Merkel cell carcinoma (dated by TCRdb to the late 2010s). About the full investigation: Patients who had received intralesional immunotherapy or systemic immune checkpoint blockade ahead of the biopsy were left out. The MCPyV-specific clonotypes were initially defined from expanded tumor-infiltrating lymphocytes through tetramer sorting, cloning and paired TCR sequencing. To be included, a subject needed both a diagnosis of MCPyV-positive Merkel cell carcinoma and tumor-infiltrating lymphocytes that had been successfully expanded in vitro.

Points the paper makes about the study in general: The study did not examine normal tissue biopsies.

Notes on this clone: Its antigen target is currently unknown. No qualities accompany the bases; no much larger clone lies one base away.

TRB CDR3 sequencing and data processing of tumor genomic DNA were performed with the immunoSEQ assay. The clones in this table, taken by TCRdb from immuneACCESS, are in-frame only. Not every clone is retained; where verified, under half of the shortfall comes from an unresolved V gene, and the cause of the rest is unknown. The sample table lists approximately 14,000 clones, 76% of them with a count of one. Together, the top ten hold 17% of the sample. Each study subject had MCPyV-positive Merkel cell carcinoma confirmed by biopsy and had serum antibodies to T-antigen that tested positive. Genomic DNA was extracted from about 6 adjacent 10-micron frozen tumor sections without any cell sorting or culture. Optimal cutting temperature compound was used to freeze tumor biopsy tissue measuring roughly 5 x 5 x 5 mm. The presence of abundant Merkel cell carcinoma and infiltrating cells in the frozen biopsy was confirmed on hematoxylin and eosin scout sections.

Cut back by 8 bases and 5 bases, the V and J ends lie 6 bases apart. The CDR3, from cysteine to phenylalanine, totals 10 residues. CDR3 DNA is the only sequence kept; it has 30 bases, read in frame from the first base. Per the germline V gene, SGHTS is the CDR1 and YDEGEE is the CDR2. This receptor was identified in an adult with Merkel cell carcinoma. The sample was tumor tissue. The rearranged segments are TRBV5-8 and TRBJ2-3; the D gene lacks a confident call. The CDR3 is CASQIDTQYF. The sequenced DNA is TGTGCCAGTCAGATAGATACGCAGTATTTT. The variable domain in full, with residues beyond the CDR3 obtained from the reference TRBV5-8 and TRBJ2-3 genes, is EAGVTQSPTHLIKTRGQQATLRCSPISGHTSVYWYQQALGLGLQFLLWYDEGEERNRGNFPPRFSGRQFPNYSSELNVNALELEDSALYLCASQIDTQYFGPGTRLTVL.